These 20 T cell receptor beta chains came from one sample sequenced in a study of circulating and synovial CD4+ cells in juvenile arthritis. Produced via immunoSEQ multiplex PCR; TCRdb's table is partial and in-frame only. The table has approximately 31,000 clones, about 96% seen once. Sequenced sample: CD4+ T cells from blood. The origin of the receptors is a human donor with juvenile idiopathic arthritis.

The gene calls are TRBV5-1 and TRBJ1-2; TRBD1 is a possible D gene (6 bases). This CDR3 spans 17 amino acids. Germline CDR1 reads SGHRS; CDR2 reads YFSETQ. Between the trimmed V and J ends, which lost 4 bases and 0 bases, there was a span of 19 bases. The CDR3 nucleotides read TGCGCCAGCAGCCCACGAGGCAGGGACAACCCTAACTATGGCTACACCTTC. Translated, it gives CASSPRGRDNPNYGYTF.

The chain recombines TRBV30 with TRBJ1-1; D gene ambiguous. Germline values: CDR1 GTSNPN, CDR2 SVGIG (reference sequence). This CDR3 contains 11 residues. The V end lost 6 bases, the J end lost 5 bases, and 10 bases lay between the germline ends. In DNA form, the CDR3 reads TGTGCCTGTGGCCGGGGAACTGAAGCTTTCTTT. Protein: CACGRGTEAFF.

The V gene is TRBV9, the J gene TRBJ2-1, with D perhaps TRBD1 (6 bases). The germline gives CDR1 SGDLS, CDR2 YYNGEE. The CDR3 totals 15 residues. V shed 0 bases and J shed 8 bases, with 15 bases lying between them. CDR3 in amino acids: CASSVAQGVLHEQFF. The CDR3 bases are TGTGCCAGCAGCGTAGCACAGGGAGTGCTCCATGAGCAGTTCTTC.

This chain joins TRBV2 and TRBJ2-3; 8 positions match TRBD1. Germline CDR1 SNHLY, CDR2 FYNNEI. The CDR3 spans 16 residues. V lost 0 bases to trimming and J lost 3 bases; unmatched junction nucleotides: 5. In nucleotides, the CDR3 is TGTGCCAGCAGTGAAGCGCTGGGACAGGCTACAGATACGCAGTATTTT. As protein: CASSEALGQATDTQYF.

The chain has TRBV4-1 and TRBJ1-1; no clear D. CDR3 size: 14 residues. Per the germline V gene, CDR1 is MGHRA and CDR2 is YSYEKL. The V end was cut by 5 bases, the J end by 4 bases, with 14 bases between. The CDR3 reads CASSGPLRGTEAFF. For the CDR3, the DNA is TGCGCCAGCAGCGGTCCCCTTCGGGGCACTGAAGCTTTCTTT.

J is TRBJ2-5 and V is TRBV4-3, with no clear D. Trimming took off 2 bases at V and 5 bases at J, with 12 bases between the two ends. Germline V gives CDR1 LGHNA, CDR2 YSLEER. CDR3 size: 14 residues. CDR3 loop: CASSQIHSRETQYF. The CDR3 region has the DNA TGCGCCAGCAGCCAAATTCATAGCCGGGAGACCCAGTACTTC.

The chain carries TRBV7-3 and TRBJ2-2; 8 bases agree with TRBD1. The CDR3 runs to 15 residues. V dropped 5 bases and J dropped 4; count of bases not matched to a gene: 6. Germline CDR1 is SGHTA and CDR2 is FQGTGA. The CDR3 DNA reads as TGTGCCAGCAGCGTACAGGGGGATGTCACCGGGGAGCTGTTTTTT. Translation: CASSVQGDVTGELFF.

This clone was observed once. The V gene is TRBV4-3, the J gene TRBJ2-3; 7 positions match TRBD1. Trimming took 3 bases from V and 2 from J; bases not matched to a gene: 2. This CDR3 contains 14 residues. Germline V CDR1 and CDR2: LGHNA, YSLEER. The CDR3 DNA follows: TGCGCCAGCAGCCACGGGACAGACACAGATACGCAGTATTTT. It translates to CASSHGTDTDTQYF.

The genes are TRBV28 and TRBJ2-3; the D gene is possibly TRBD1 (6 bases). CDR3 length equals 16 residues. V was trimmed by 6 bases and J by 6 bases, leaving 22 bases between them. Per the germline V gene, CDR1 is MDHEN and CDR2 is SYDVKM. The CDR3 loop is CASSLLTGSPRDTQYF. In DNA form, the CDR3 reads TGTGCCAGCAGCCTTCTGACAGGATCCCCGAGGGATACGCAGTATTTT.

This clone showed up just once. The chain uses TRBV25-1 and TRBJ2-4; 7 bases map to TRBD1. The J segment lost 3 bases and the V segment lost 3 bases, leaving 11 bases of the junction unmatched. This CDR3 spans 17 amino acids. Germline values: CDR1 MGHDK, CDR2 SYGVNS. CDR3 sequence reads: CASSDSQGVMGKNIQYF. The CDR3 DNA sequence: TGTGCCAGCAGTGATTCTCAGGGGGTGATGGGCAAAAACATTCAGTACTTC.

A single count supports this clone. This chain connects TRBV10-3 to TRBJ2-2; TRBD1 matches at 7 bases. V was pared by 7 bases and J by 6 bases, with 2 bases of the junction left unmatched. This CDR3 contains 12 residues. The V gene's germline CDR1 is ENHRY and CDR2 SYGVKD. The CDR3 is CAITDRAGELFF. CDR3 coding DNA: TGTGCCATCACTGACAGGGCCGGGGAGCTGTTTTTT.

V usage is TRBV6-5 and J usage is TRBJ1-4; D might be TRBD1 (5 bases). The CDR3 runs to 15 residues. CDR1 and CDR2 (germline): MNHEY, SVGAGI. The ends were cut back, 2 bases at V and 8 bases at J, with 15 bases in the middle. CDR3 DNA sequence: TGTGCCAGCAGTTACGGGCGGGGGACTGCCGAAAAACTGTTTTTT. Translated, it gives CASSYGRGTAEKLFF.

A single count supports this clone. This chain uses TRBV7-2 with TRBJ2-3; the D gene is possibly TRBD2 (6 bases). Germline V gene sequence: CDR1 SGHTA, CDR2 FQGNSA. The CDR3 extends over 15 amino acids. The V end lost 2 bases, the J end lost 0 bases, and 9 bases lay between the germline ends. The CDR3 sequence: CASSLRAGSTDTQYF. DNA of the CDR3: TGTGCCAGCAGCTTAAGGGCGGGGAGCACAGATACGCAGTATTTT. The whole variable domain, filled in from reference TRBV7-2 and TRBJ2-3, reads GAGVSQSPSNKVTEKGKDVELRCDPISGHTALYWYRQSLGQGLEFLIYFQGNSAPDKSGLPSDRFSAERTGGSVSTLTIQRTQQEDSAVYLCASSLRAGSTDTQYFGPGTRLTVL.

The chain is built from TRBV5-1 and TRBJ1-2, with D possibly TRBD1 on 6 matching bases. Trimming shortened V by 4 bases and J by 4 bases, and 14 bases separated the two germline ends. Germline V CDR1 and CDR2: SGHRS, YFSETQ. The CDR3 runs to 14 residues. As DNA, the CDR3 is TGCGCCAGCAGCCTGGACGGCAGGGGCTATGGCTACACCTTC. The encoded protein is CASSLDGRGYGYTF.

This rearrangement joins TRBV19 to TRBJ2-4; the match to TRBD1 covers 7 bases. This CDR3 has 17 amino acids. V lost 6 bases to trimming and J lost 0 bases; unmatched junction nucleotides: 11. Germline V CDR1 and CDR2: LNHDA, SQIVND (reference sequence). CDR3 bases: TGTGCCAGTAGACAGGGGATGGGACAAATAGCCAAAAACATTCAGTACTTC. It translates to CASRQGMGQIAKNIQYF.

The rearrangement uses TRBV6-1 and TRBJ1-1, with a possible D match to TRBD1 (6 bases). CDR1 MNHNS and CDR2 SASEGT come from the germline V gene. The CDR3 is made up of 14 amino acids. Trimming left V 2 bases short and J 6 bases short, with 13 bases between. The CDR3 region has the DNA TGTGCCAGCAGTGAACCGGGGAAGGGGGCTGAAGCTTTCTTT. It encodes CASSEPGKGAEAFF.

V is TRBV30 and J is TRBJ1-5; 7 bases map to TRBD1. The CDR3 covers 16 residues. Germline lookup yields CDR1 GTSNPN and CDR2 SVGIG (reference sequence). V trimming: 1 base; J trimming: 1 base; junction bases outside the gene matches: 7. The CDR3 DNA reads as TGTGCCTGGAGTGATAAGGACAGGTTAAGCAATCAGCCCCAGCATTTT. Its protein is CAWSDKDRLSNQPQHF.

The chain joins TRBV18 to TRBJ2-7, with 11 bases fitting TRBD2. This CDR3 is built from 14 residues. The trim removed 3 bases at V and 6 bases at J, leaving 4 bases unmatched. CDR1 is KGHSH and CDR2 is LQKENI in the germline V gene. This CDR3 is CASSPGLAGGEQYF. CDR3 sequence (DNA): TGTGCCAGCTCACCGGGGCTAGCGGGAGGCGAGCAGTACTTC. Using reference TRBV18 and TRBJ2-7 for the parts outside the CDR3, the full variable domain is NAGVMQNPRHLVRRRGQEARLRCSPMKGHSHVYWYRQLPEEGLKFMVYLQKENIIDESGMPKERFSAEFPKEGPSILRIQQVVRGDSAAYFCASSPGLAGGEQYFGPGTRLTVT.

The chain combines TRBV19 with TRBJ2-6; D gene unclear. The V gene's germline CDR1 is LNHDA and CDR2 SQIVND (reference sequence). Deletions cut 8 bases from V and 0 bases from J, with 2 bases between. This CDR3 spans 12 amino acids. CDR3 region: CASYSGANVLTF. The CDR3, as DNA: TGTGCCAGTTACTCTGGGGCCAACGTCCTGACTTTC.

The rearrangement uses TRBV6-5 and TRBJ1-1; the D gene is possibly TRBD1 (6 bases). Germline V gene sequence: CDR1 MNHEY, CDR2 SVGAGI. The CDR3 spans 13 residues. Trimming took off 10 bases at V and 0 bases at J, with 12 bases between the two ends. The CDR3 DNA reads TGTGCCACCACAAGACAGGTGAACACTGAAGCTTTCTTT. Translated, it gives CATTRQVNTEAFF.